Each of the 20 T cell receptor beta chains below was sequenced from the same sample in a study of cytomegalovirus exposure and HLA in healthy donors. In the PCR, 60 Vbeta and 13 Jbeta primers were used. Only in-frame clones appear in the TCRdb table, and some are missing; sequencing was by immunoSEQ multiplex PCR. The sample holds about 160,000 clones, around four fifths seen once. Material for sequencing was PBMCs. These receptors all stem from a woman aged 50 to 65 in good health and CMV-seronegative.

The chain has TRBV7-2 and TRBJ1-1; no clear D. CDR1 and CDR2 from the germline V gene are SGHTA and FQGNSA. This CDR3 is built from 15 residues. V lost 2 bases and J lost 3, with 13 bases in between. The DNA for the CDR3 is TGTGCCAGCAGCTTAAGTTCGGCGGGGTACACTGAAGCTTTCTTT. Its translation: CASSLSSAGYTEAFF. Full variable domain (rest looked up from reference TRBV7-2 and TRBJ1-1): GAGVSQSPSNKVTEKGKDVELRCDPISGHTALYWYRQSLGQGLEFLIYFQGNSAPDKSGLPSDRFSAERTGGSVSTLTIQRTQQEDSAVYLCASSLSSAGYTEAFFGQGTRLTVV.

The chain combines TRBV7-6 with TRBJ2-4; 11 bases agree with TRBD2. This CDR3 region has 17 residues. The trim removed 1 base at V and 3 bases at J, leaving 5 bases unmatched. Germline CDR1 SGHVS, CDR2 FNYEAQ. CDR3 nucleotide sequence: TGTGCCAGCAGCTTAGGTAGCGGGGGGGCCTTCAAAAACATTCAGTACTTC. Protein sequence: CASSLGSGGAFKNIQYF.

The chain combines TRBV5-6 with TRBJ1-3; D might be TRBD1 (5 bases). Germline CDR1 reads SGHDT; CDR2 reads YYEEEE. The CDR3 is 16 amino acids. Between the trimmed V and J ends, which lost 1 base and 2 bases, there was a span of 13 bases. As DNA, the CDR3 is TGTGCCAGCAGCTTGTCGGTCAGGACAACTGGAAACACCATATATTTT. Protein: CASSLSVRTTGNTIYF.

The gene calls are TRBV10-3 and TRBJ1-5; TRBD1 is a possible D gene (6 bases). This CDR3 region has 16 residues. V shed 6 bases and J shed 5 bases, with 20 bases lying between them. From germline, CDR1 is ENHRY and CDR2 SYGVKD. The CDR3 protein is CAISADRWGDDQPQHF. CDR3 sequence (DNA): TGTGCCATCAGCGCTGACAGGTGGGGTGACGATCAGCCCCAGCATTTT.

This chain links TRBV7-2 with TRBJ2-4; 14 bases match TRBD2. This CDR3 has 17 residues. The J segment lost 1 base and the V segment lost 1 base, leaving 0 bases of the junction unmatched. Germline values: CDR1 SGHTA, CDR2 FQGNSA. CDR3 DNA: TGTGCCAGCAGCTTAGGGACTAGCGGGAGGGCCAAAAACATTCAGTACTTC. It specifies CASSLGTSGRAKNIQYF.

This CDR3 is CASSLSFGLAGSYEQYF. In DNA, the CDR3 is TGCGCCAGCAGCCTCTCGTTCGGTCTAGCGGGGTCCTACGAGCAGTACTTC. The chain employs TRBV4-3 and TRBJ2-7; 9 positions agree with TRBD2. The V and J ends lost 4 bases and 1 base, in that order; junction bases with no gene match: 11. The CDR3 contains 17 residues. Per the germline V gene, CDR1 is LGHNA and CDR2 is YSLEER.

The rearrangement joins TRBV5-1 to TRBJ1-1; 8 nucleotides align to TRBD1. The junction had 2 bases not matched to a gene; V was cut back by 9 bases and J by 1 base. The V gene's germline CDR1 is SGHRS and CDR2 YFSETQ. CDR3 size: 12 residues. The CDR3 region is CATGTGNTEAFF. Written as DNA, the CDR3 is TGCGCCACCGGGACAGGGAACACTGAAGCTTTCTTT.

This clone was observed a handful of times. This rearrangement joins TRBV27 to TRBJ2-7; maybe TRBD2 (5 bases). CDR1 is MNHEY and CDR2 is SMNVEV in the germline V gene (reference sequence). V dropped 5 bases and J dropped 6 bases, with 17 bases sitting between them. This CDR3 contains 14 residues. The CDR3 is CASSPAGIWSEQYF. CDR3 nucleotides: TGTGCCAGCAGTCCCGCCGGGATTTGGTCCGAGCAGTACTTC.

On this clone: At the DNA level, this CDR3 is encoded by other sequences in the same sample as well. J is TRBJ1-5 and V is TRBV4-3; TRBD1 agrees at 7 bases. The CDR3 has 14 residues. J lost 4 bases, V lost 0 bases, and 0 bases had no gene match. Germline assignment: CDR1 LGHNA and CDR2 YSLEER. CDR3 protein: CASSQDRGNQPQHF. The CDR3 bases are TGCGCCAGCAGCCAAGACAGGGGGAATCAGCCCCAGCATTTT.

The chain has TRBV5-4 and TRBJ1-2, with a possible D match to TRBD1 (6 bases). V was shortened by 4 bases and J by 0 bases, with 16 bases between the two germline ends. Germline CDR1 reads SGHNT; CDR2 reads YYREEE (reference sequence). The CDR3 contains 16 residues. CDR3: CASSLGGAGANYGYTF. DNA for the CDR3: TGTGCCAGCAGCCTCGGGGGGGCCGGTGCTAACTATGGCTACACCTTC.

The rearrangement links TRBV10-1 to TRBJ1-3; D is unclear. The CDR3 covers 15 residues. V gave up 3 bases and J gave up 2 bases, with 11 bases separating them. CDR1 is WNHNN and CDR2 is SYGVQD in the germline V gene (reference sequence). CDR3 sequence: CASSDRVSAGNTIYF. Written as DNA, the CDR3 is TGCGCCAGCAGTGACCGGGTCTCGGCTGGAAACACCATATATTTT.

The J gene is TRBJ1-2, the V gene TRBV28; D unresolved. This CDR3 comprises 11 residues. Germline assignment: CDR1 MDHEN and CDR2 SYDVKM. The germline V and J ends were trimmed by 3 bases and 8 bases, with 7 bases remaining between them. In nucleotides, the CDR3 is TGTGCCAGCAGTTTCAGTTGGGGCTACACCTTC. As protein: CASSFSWGYTF.

This clone was counted only a few times. The V and J genes are TRBV5-1 and TRBJ2-5; 7 bases fit TRBD2. Germline CDR1 is SGHRS and CDR2 is YFSETQ. The CDR3 has 16 residues. V lost 0 bases to trimming and J lost 4 bases; unmatched junction nucleotides: 9. The CDR3 reads CASSLAGSTSRETQYF. The CDR3 DNA follows: TGCGCCAGCAGCTTGGCCGGGTCGACTAGCAGAGAGACCCAGTACTTC.

This rearrangement joins TRBV15 to TRBJ2-7; possibly TRBD2 for D (5 bases). Trimming removed 1 base from V and 7 bases from J, with 20 bases in between. The germline V gene encodes CDR1 LNHNV and CDR2 YYDKDF (reference sequence). CDR3 size: 16 residues. CDR3 protein: CATSRVLGKRVIEQYF. The DNA for the CDR3 is TGTGCCACCAGCAGAGTCCTCGGGAAGAGGGTAATTGAGCAGTACTTC.

This sequence joins TRBV6-6 and TRBJ2-1; 10 positions agree with TRBD1. Germline V gene data show CDR1 as MNHNY and CDR2 as SVGAGI (reference sequence). With 11 bases clipped from V and 2 bases from J, the junction kept 3 bases outside the gene matches. The CDR3 is 13 amino acids. CDR3 sequence (DNA): TGTGCCGGGGGACAGGGGACCTACAATGAGCAGTTCTTC. Residues: CAGGQGTYNEQFF.

In nucleotides, the CDR3 is TGTGCCAGCAGTTTCTTATTCGAGGGGGCTGAAGCTTTCTTT. This gives the protein CASSFLFEGAEAFF. The gene calls are TRBV27 and TRBJ1-1, with a possible D match to TRBD1 (6 bases). The germline gives CDR1 MNHEY, CDR2 SMNVEV (reference sequence). CDR3 size: 14 residues. Between the trimmed V and J ends, which lost 3 bases and 6 bases, there was a span of 14 bases.

V usage is TRBV28 and J usage is TRBJ2-3, with 12 positions matching TRBD2. The CDR3 loop spans 15 amino acids. CDR1 and CDR2 from the germline V gene are MDHEN and SYDVKM. V was pared by 4 bases and J by 5 bases, with 4 bases of the junction left unmatched. CDR3 bases: TGTGCCAGCAGTTCTAGCGGGAGGGGACTAGATACGCAGTATTTT. It codes for CASSSSGRGLDTQYF. The full variable domain, in which reference TRBV28 and TRBJ2-3 provide the parts outside the CDR3, is DVKVTQSSRYLVKRTGEKVFLECVQDMDHENMFWYRQDPGLGLRLIYFSYDVKMKEKGDIPEGYSVSREKKERFSLILESASTNQTSMYLCASSSSGRGLDTQYFGPGTRLTVL.

The genes are TRBV5-4 and TRBJ2-1; 9 bases are a match to TRBD2. This CDR3 region has 18 residues. V gave up 1 base and J gave up 7 bases; unmatched junction bases: 15. CDR1 is SGHNT, CDR2 YYREEE, per germline (reference sequence). This CDR3 reads CASSLRNRKPGLANEQFF. The CDR3 DNA is TGTGCCAGCAGCTTGCGAAACCGAAAACCGGGACTAGCAAATGAGCAGTTCTTC.

V is TRBV6-4 and J is TRBJ2-3; D is undetermined. Between the trimmed V and J ends, which lost 6 bases and 1 base, there was a span of 8 bases. Germline V gene data show CDR1 as MRHNA and CDR2 as SNTAGT. The CDR3 sequence is 13 residues long. The CDR3 nucleotides are TGTGCCAGCAGCGAGAGCGGCACAGATACGCAGTATTTT. Encoded protein: CASSESGTDTQYF.

This chain joins TRBV27 and TRBJ2-5; 9 bases are a match to TRBD2. With 6 bases clipped from V and 5 bases from J, the junction kept 7 bases outside the gene matches. Looked up from germline, CDR1 is MNHEY and CDR2 is SMNVEV (reference sequence). This CDR3 is 14 amino acids long. The DNA for the CDR3 is TGTGCCAGCAGAGTTAGCGGGGGCGGTGAGACCCAGTACTTC. It yields the protein CASRVSGGGETQYF.